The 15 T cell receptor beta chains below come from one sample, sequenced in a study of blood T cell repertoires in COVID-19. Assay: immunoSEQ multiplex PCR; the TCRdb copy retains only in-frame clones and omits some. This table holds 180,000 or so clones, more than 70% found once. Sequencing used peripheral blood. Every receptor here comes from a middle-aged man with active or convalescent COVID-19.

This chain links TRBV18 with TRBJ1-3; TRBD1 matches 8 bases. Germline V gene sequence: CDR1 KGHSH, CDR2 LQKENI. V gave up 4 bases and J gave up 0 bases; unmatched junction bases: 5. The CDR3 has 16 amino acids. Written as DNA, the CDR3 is TGTGCCAGCTCACTGGGACAGGCGATCTCTGGAAACACCATATATTTT. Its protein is CASSLGQAISGNTIYF.

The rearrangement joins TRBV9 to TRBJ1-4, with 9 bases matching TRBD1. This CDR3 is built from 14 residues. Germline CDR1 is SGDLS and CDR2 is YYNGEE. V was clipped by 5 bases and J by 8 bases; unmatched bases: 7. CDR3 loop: CASSSGQGLEKLFF. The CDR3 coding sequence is TGTGCCAGCAGTTCGGGACAGGGCCTAGAAAAACTGTTTTTT.

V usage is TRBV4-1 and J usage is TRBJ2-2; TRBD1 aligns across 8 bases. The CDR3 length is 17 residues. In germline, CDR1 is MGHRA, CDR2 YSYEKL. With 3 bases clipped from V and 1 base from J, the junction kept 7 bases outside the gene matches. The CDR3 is CASSQYSQGVNTGELFF. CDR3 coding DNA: TGCGCCAGCAGCCAGTATTCACAGGGGGTGAACACCGGGGAGCTGTTTTTT.

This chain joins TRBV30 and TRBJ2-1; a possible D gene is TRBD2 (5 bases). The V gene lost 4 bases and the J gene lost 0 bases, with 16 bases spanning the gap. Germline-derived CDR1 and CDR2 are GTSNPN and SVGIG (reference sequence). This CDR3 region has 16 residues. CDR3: CAWTSGNRYSYNEQFF. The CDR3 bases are TGTGCCTGGACTTCCGGGAATAGATACTCCTACAATGAGCAGTTCTTC.

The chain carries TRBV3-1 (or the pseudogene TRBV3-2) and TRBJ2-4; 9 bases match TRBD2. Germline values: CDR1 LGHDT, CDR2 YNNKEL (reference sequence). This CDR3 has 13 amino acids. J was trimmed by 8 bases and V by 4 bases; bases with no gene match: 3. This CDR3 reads CASSPSGVYIQYF. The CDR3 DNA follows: TGTGCCAGCAGCCCTAGCGGGGTCTACATTCAGTACTTC.

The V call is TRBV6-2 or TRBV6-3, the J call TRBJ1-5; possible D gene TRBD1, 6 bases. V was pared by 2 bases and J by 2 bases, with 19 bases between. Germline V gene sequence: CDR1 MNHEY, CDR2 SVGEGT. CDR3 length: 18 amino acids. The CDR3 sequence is CASSYTYVGGARNQPQHF. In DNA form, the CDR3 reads TGTGCCAGCAGTTACACCTACGTTGGGGGGGCGCGCAATCAGCCCCAGCATTTT.

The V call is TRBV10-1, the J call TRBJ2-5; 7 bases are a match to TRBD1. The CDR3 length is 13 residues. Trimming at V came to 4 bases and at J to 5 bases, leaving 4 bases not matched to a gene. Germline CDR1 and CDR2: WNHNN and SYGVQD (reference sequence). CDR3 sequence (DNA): TGCGCCAGCAGTGTACAGGGGATGGAGACCCAGTACTTC. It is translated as CASSVQGMETQYF.

CDR3 bases: TGTGCCAGTAGTATAGCAAACAGGGGGCTCGGCGGGGAGCTGTTTTTT. Residues: CASSIANRGLGGELFF. The V gene is TRBV19, the J gene TRBJ2-2; 9 nucleotides agree with TRBD1. CDR1 LNHDA and CDR2 SQIVND come from the germline V gene (reference sequence). The J segment lost 7 bases and the V segment lost 1 base, leaving 7 bases of the junction unmatched. The CDR3 contains 16 residues. Based on the CDR3 plus reference TRBV19 and TRBJ2-2, the full variable domain is DGGITQSPKYLFRKEGQNVTLSCEQNLNHDAMYWYRQDPGQGLRLIYYSQIVNDFQKGDIAEGYSVSREKKESFPLTVTSAQKNPTAFYLCASSIANRGLGGELFFGEGSRLTVL.

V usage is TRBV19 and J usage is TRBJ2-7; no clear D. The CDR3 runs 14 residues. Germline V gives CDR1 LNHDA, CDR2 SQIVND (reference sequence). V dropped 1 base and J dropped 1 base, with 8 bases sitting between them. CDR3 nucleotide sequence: TGTGCCAGTAGTATAGCAGGAATATCCTACGAGCAGTACTTC. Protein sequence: CASSIAGISYEQYF.

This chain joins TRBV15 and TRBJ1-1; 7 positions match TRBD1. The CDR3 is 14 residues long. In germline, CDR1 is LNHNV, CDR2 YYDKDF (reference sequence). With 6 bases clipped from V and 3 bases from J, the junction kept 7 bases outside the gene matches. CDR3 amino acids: CATRPDRPYTEAFF. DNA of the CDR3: TGTGCCACCAGACCGGACAGGCCCTACACTGAAGCTTTCTTT.

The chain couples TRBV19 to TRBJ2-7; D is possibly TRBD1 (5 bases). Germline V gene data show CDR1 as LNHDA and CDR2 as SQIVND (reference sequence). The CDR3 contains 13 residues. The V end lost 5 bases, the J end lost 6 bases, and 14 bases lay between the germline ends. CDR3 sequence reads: CASSPRRVGEQYF. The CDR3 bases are TGTGCCAGTAGTCCCCGCAGGGTTGGCGAGCAGTACTTC.

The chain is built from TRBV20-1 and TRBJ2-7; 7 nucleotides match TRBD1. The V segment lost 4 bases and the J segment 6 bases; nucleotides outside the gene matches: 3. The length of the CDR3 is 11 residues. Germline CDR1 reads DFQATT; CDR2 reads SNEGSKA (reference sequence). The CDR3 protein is CSAMAGGEQYF. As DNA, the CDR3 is TGCAGTGCTATGGCAGGGGGCGAGCAGTACTTC.

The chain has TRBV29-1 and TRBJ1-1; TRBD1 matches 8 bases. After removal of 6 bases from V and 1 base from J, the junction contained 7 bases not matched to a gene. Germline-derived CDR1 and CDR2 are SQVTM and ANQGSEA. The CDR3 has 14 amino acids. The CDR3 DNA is TGCAGCGTGGTTTTAGGGACAGGGAACACTGAAGCTTTCTTT. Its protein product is CSVVLGTGNTEAFF.

In DNA, the CDR3 is TGTGCCAGCAGCCCATATCCCCTTTCAGGCGGGTATTTAGGCTCTGGAAACACCATATATTTT. It specifies CASSPYPLSGGYLGSGNTIYF. The rearrangement joins TRBV9 to TRBJ1-3; D ambiguous. V lost 4 bases and J 0 bases, leaving 29 bases between the germline ends. This CDR3 is built from 21 residues. Germline CDR1 is SGDLS and CDR2 is YYNGEE.

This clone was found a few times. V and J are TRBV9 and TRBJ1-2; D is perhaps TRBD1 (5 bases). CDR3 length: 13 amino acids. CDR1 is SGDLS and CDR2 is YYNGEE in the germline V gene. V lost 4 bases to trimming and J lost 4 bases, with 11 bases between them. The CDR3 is CASSPPQGYGYTF. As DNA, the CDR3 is TGTGCCAGCAGCCCCCCTCAGGGCTATGGCTACACCTTC.